This TCR beta chain was found in a study of cytomegalovirus exposure and HLA in healthy donors. Study details: Out of about 360 genotyped donors, less than 85% belonged to the Caucasian-associated ancestry cluster.

Whole-study findings and limits: According to reports, the classifier identified cytomegalovirus status with high specificity and sensitivity.

Both 60 Vbeta primers and 13 Jbeta primers went into the PCR. Profiling relied on immunoSEQ multiplex PCR, and the TCRdb table lists in-frame clones only, not all of them. The data contain a few hundred thousand clones, 83% of them singletons. About this clone: Antigen: not known.

V was trimmed by 6 bases and J by 0 bases, leaving 17 bases between them. The CDR3 runs to 15 residues. CDR1 and CDR2 (germline): SQVTM, ANQGSEA. The sequence came from a girl aged 5-17 years in good health and CMV-seronegative. Sequenced material: PBMCs. This chain joins TRBV29-1 and TRBJ1-1; TRBD1 might be the D (5 bases). The CDR3 nucleotides read TGCAGCGTGGGAACAGGCTTAGTTATGAACACTGAAGCTTTCTTT. It is translated as CSVGTGLVMNTEAFF. The variable domain in full, with the rest retrieved from reference TRBV29-1 and TRBJ1-1, is SAVISQKPSRDICQRGTSLTIQCQVDSQVTMMFWYRQQPGQSLTLIATANQGSEATYESGFVIDKFPISRPNLTFSTLTVSNMSPEDSSIYLCSVGTGLVMNTEAFFGQGTRLTVV.